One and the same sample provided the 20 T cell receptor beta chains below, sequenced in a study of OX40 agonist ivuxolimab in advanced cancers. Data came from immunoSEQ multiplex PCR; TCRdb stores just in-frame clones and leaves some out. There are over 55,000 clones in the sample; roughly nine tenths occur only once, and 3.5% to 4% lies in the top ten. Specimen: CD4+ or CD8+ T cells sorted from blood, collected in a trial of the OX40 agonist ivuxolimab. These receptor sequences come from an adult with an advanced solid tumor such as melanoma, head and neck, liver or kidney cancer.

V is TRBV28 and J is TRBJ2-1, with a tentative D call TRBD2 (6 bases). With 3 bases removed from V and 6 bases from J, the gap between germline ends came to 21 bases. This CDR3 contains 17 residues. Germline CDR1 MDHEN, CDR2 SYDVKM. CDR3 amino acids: CASSLYLAEIGSNEQFF. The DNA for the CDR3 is TGTGCCAGCAGTTTGTATTTAGCGGAAATAGGCTCCAATGAGCAGTTCTTC.

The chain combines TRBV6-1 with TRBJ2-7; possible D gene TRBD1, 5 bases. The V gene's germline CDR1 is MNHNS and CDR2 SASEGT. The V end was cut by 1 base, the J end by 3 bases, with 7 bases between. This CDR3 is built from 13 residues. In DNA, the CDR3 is TGTGCCAGCAGTGAAGTAAGGGGCTACGAGCAGTACTTC. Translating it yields CASSEVRGYEQYF.

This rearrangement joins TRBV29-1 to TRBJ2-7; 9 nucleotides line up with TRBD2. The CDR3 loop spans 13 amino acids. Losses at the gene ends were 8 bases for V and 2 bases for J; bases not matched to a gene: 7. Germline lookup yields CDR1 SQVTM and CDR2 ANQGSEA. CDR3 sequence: CSFSGSLPYEQYF. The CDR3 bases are TGCAGCTTTAGCGGGAGCCTCCCCTACGAGCAGTACTTC.

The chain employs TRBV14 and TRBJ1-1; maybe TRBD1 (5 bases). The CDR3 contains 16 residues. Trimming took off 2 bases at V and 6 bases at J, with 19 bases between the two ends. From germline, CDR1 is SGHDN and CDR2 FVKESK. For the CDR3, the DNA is TGTGCCAGCAGCCAATTGGGGGACTCCTTGTTTCCTGAAGCTTTCTTT. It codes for CASSQLGDSLFPEAFF.

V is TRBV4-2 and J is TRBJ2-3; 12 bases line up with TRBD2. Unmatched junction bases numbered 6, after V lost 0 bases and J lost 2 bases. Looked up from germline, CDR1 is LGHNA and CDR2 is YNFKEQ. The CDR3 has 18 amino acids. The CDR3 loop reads CASSQDRLAGGNTDTQYF. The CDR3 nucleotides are TGTGCCAGCAGCCAAGACCGTCTAGCGGGAGGGAACACAGATACGCAGTATTTT.

CDR3 protein: CASGSLDSPEQYF. The CDR3 coding sequence is TGTGCCAGCGGATCTTTAGACAGTCCCGAGCAGTACTTC. J is TRBJ2-7 and V is TRBV7-2; possible D gene TRBD1, 5 bases. V was pared by 8 bases and J by 6 bases, with 17 bases between. There are 13 residues in the CDR3. Germline CDR1 and CDR2: SGHTA and FQGNSA.

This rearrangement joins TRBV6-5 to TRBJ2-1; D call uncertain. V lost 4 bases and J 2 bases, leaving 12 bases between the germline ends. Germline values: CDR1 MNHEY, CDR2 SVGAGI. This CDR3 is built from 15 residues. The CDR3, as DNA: TGTGCCAGCAGTTTCTATGGATCAGCCTACAATGAGCAGTTCTTC. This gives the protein CASSFYGSAYNEQFF.

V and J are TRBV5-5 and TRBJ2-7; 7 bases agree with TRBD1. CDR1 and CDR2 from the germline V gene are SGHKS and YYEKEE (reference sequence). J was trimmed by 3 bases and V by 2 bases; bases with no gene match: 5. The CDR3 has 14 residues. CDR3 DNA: TGTGCCAGCAGCTTTCAGACAGGGAACTACGAGCAGTACTTC. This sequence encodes CASSFQTGNYEQYF.

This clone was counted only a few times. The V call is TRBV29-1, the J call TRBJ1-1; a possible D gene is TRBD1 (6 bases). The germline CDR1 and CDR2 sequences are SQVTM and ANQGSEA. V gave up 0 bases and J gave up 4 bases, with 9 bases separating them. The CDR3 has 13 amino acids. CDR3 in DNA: TGCAGCGTTGAAGAAAGGGGGGGCACTGAAGCTTTCTTT. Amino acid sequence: CSVEERGGTEAFF.

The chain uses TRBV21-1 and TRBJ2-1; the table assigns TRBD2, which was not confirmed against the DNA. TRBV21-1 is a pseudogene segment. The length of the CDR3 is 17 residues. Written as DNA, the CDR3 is TGTGCCAGCACCCCTCGGGGAACTAGCGGGACCTACAATGAGCAGTTCTTC. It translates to CASTPRGTSGTYNEQFF.

The CDR3 DNA reads as TGTGCCAGCAGTTTGCGGTGGAGCTCCTACGAGCAGTACTTC. Amino acid sequence: CASSLRWSSYEQYF. The chain uses TRBV28 and TRBJ2-7; D uncertain. Trimming cost V 3 bases and J 0 bases, with 9 bases left between them. CDR3 length: 14 amino acids. Germline values: CDR1 MDHEN, CDR2 SYDVKM.

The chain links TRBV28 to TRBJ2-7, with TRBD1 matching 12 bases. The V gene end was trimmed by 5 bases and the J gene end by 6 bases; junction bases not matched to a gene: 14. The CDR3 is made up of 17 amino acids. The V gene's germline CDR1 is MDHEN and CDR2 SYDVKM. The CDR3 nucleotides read TGTGCCAGCAGTCATCCCGGGACAGGGGGCGCGGACCTCGAGCAGTACTTC. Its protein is CASSHPGTGGADLEQYF.

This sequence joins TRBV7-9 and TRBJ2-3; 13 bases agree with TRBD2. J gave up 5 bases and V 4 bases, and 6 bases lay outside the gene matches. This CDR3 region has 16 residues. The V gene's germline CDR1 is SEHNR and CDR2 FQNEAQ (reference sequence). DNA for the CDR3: TGTGCCAGCAGCTCACGACTAGCGGGAGGTGTAGATACGCAGTATTTT. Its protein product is CASSSRLAGGVDTQYF.

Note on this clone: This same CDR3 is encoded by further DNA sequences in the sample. The CDR3 coding sequence is TGCAGCGTTGAAAACGGGATTAGCACAGATACGCAGTATTTT. Translation: CSVENGISTDTQYF. V usage is TRBV29-1 and J usage is TRBJ2-3; TRBD2 is a possible D gene (5 bases). CDR1 SQVTM and CDR2 ANQGSEA come from the germline V gene. The CDR3 spans 14 residues. V dropped 2 bases and J dropped 0 bases, with 9 bases sitting between them.

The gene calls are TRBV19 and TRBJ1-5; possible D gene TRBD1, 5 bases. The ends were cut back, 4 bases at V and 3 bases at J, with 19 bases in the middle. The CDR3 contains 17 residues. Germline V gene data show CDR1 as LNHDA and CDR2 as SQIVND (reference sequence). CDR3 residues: CASSTPGGGENNQPQHF. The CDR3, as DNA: TGTGCCAGTAGTACTCCTGGGGGAGGGGAAAACAATCAGCCCCAGCATTTT.

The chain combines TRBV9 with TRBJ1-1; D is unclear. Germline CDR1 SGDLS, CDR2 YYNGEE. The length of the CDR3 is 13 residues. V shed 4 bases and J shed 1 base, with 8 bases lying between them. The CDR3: CASSLRQNTEAFF. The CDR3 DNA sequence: TGTGCCAGCAGCCTAAGACAGAACACTGAAGCTTTCTTT.

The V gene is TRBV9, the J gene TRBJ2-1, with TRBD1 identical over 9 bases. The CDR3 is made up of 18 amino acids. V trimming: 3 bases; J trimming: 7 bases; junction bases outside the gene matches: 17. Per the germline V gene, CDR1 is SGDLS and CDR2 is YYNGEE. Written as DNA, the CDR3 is TGTGCCAGCAGCGCCCACCCCAGCCCCGGGACAGGGAGGAATGAGCAGTTCTTC. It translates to CASSAHPSPGTGRNEQFF.

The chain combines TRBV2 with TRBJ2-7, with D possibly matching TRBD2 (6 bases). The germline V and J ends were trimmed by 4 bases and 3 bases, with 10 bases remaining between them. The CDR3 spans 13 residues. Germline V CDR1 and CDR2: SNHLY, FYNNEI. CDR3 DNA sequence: TGTGCCAGCAGTGGCGGGGTGTTCTACGAGCAGTACTTC. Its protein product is CASSGGVFYEQYF.

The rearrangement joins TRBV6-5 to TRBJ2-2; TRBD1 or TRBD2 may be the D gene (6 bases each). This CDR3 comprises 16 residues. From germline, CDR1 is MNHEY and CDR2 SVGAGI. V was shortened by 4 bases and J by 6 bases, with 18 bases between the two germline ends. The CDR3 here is CASSWMLGGGAGELFF. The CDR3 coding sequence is TGTGCCAGCAGTTGGATGTTAGGGGGAGGAGCCGGGGAGCTGTTTTTT.

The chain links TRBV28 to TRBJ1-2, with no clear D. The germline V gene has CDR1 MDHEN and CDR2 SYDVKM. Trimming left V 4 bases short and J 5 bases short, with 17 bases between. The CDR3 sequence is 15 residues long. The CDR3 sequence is CASSSPRVSNYGYTF. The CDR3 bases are TGTGCCAGCAGTTCCCCCCGGGTTTCCAATTATGGCTACACCTTC.